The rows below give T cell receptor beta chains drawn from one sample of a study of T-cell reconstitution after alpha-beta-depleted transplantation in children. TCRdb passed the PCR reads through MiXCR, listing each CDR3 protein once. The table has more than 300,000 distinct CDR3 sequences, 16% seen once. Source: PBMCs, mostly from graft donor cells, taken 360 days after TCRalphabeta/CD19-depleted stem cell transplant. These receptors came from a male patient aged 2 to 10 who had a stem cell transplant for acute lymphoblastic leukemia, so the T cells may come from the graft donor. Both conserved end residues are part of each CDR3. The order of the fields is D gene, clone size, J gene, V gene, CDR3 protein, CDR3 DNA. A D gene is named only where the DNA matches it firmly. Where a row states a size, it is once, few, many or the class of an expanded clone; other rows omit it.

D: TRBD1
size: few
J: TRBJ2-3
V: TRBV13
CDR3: CASSPQGAHTQYF
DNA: TGTGCCAGCAGCCCCCAGGGGGCGCATACGCAGTATTTT

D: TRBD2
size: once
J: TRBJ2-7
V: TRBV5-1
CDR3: CASSGGDAQDEQYF
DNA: TGCGCCAGCAGCGGGGGGGACGCACAGGACGAGCAGTACTTC

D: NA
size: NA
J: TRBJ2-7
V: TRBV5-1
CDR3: CASSLGRLRLSYEQYF
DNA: TGCGCCAGCAGCTTGGGACGGTTGAGGCTTTCCTACGAGCAGTACTTC

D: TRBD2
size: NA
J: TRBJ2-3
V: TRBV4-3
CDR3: CASSQDIGTSGRGPTDTQYF
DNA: TGCGCCAGCAGCCAAGATATCGGAACTAGCGGGAGGGGACCGACAGATACGCAGTATTTT

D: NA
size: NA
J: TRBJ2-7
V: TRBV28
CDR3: CASSLWARAEDEQYF
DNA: TGTGCCAGCAGTTTATGGGCCCGAGCAGAAGACGAGCAGTACTTC

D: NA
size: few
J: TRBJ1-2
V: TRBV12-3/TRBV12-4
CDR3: CASSMAASYGYTF
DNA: TGTGCCAGCAGCATGGCGGCGTCTTATGGCTACACCTTC

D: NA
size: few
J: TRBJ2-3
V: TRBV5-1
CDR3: CASSVIMGDEADTQYF
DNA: TGCGCCAGCAGCGTCATCATGGGGGACGAGGCAGATACGCAGTATTTT

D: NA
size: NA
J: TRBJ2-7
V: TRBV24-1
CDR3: CATNGQSTYEQYF
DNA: TGTGCCACCAACGGACAGTCCACCTACGAGCAGTACTTC

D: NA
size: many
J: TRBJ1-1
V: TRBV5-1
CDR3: CASSLTRGNTEAFF
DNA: TGCGCCAGCAGCTTGACCAGGGGTAACACTGAAGCTTTCTTT

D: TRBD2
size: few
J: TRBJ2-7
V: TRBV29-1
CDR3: CSVGPSGYSYEQYF
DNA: TGCAGCGTTGGGCCTAGCGGGTACTCCTACGAGCAGTACTTC

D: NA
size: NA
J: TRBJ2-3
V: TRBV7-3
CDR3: CASSPGVSADTQYF
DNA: TGTGCCAGCAGCCCCGGGGTTAGCGCAGATACGCAGTATTTT

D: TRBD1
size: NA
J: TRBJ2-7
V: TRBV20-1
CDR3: CSARIDRGHDEQYF
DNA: TGCAGTGCTAGGATAGACAGGGGGCACGACGAGCAGTACTTC

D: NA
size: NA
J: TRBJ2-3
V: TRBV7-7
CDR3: CASSLARPVTDAQYF
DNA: TGTGCTAGCAGCTTAGCGAGACCAGTCACAGATGCGCAGTATTTT

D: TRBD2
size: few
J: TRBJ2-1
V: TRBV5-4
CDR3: CASSLNGLAGLRDFNEQFF
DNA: TGTGCCAGCAGCTTGAACGGTCTAGCGGGCCTAAGGGATTTTAATGAGCAGTTCTTC

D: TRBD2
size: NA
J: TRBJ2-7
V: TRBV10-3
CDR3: CAIYLPGMVKGRLAGGIRSEQYF
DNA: TGTGCCATTTACCTCCCTGGAATGGTCAAGGGGAGGCTAGCGGGAGGAATTAGAAGCGAGCAGTACTTC

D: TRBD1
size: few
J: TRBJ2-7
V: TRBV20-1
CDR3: CSAHPRGTGSYEQYF
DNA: TGCAGTGCCCACCCAAGGGGGACAGGGTCCTACGAGCAGTACTTC

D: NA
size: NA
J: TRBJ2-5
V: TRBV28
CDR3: CASKVGIQETQYF
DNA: TGTGCCAGCAAGGTGGGCATCCAAGAGACCCAGTACTTC

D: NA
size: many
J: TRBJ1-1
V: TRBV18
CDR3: CASSPYQGGTEAFF
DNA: TGTGCCAGCTCACCGTATCAGGGTGGCACTGAAGCTTTCTTT

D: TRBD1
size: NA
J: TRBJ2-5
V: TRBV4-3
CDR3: CASSQSPLGQVKETQYF
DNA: TGCGCCAGCAGCCAATCCCCTTTGGGACAGGTGAAGGAGACCCAGTACTTC

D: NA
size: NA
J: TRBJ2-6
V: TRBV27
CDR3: CASSLLFSGANVLTF
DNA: TGTGCCAGCAGTCTGCTCTTCTCTGGGGCCAACGTCCTGACTTTC

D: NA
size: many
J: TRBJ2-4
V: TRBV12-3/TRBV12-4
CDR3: CASSSVTRNIQYF
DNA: TGTGCCAGCAGTTCCGTAACACGAAACATTCAGTACTTC

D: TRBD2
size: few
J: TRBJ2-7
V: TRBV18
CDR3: CASSPEGLATKTYEQYF
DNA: TGTGCCAGCTCACCGGAAGGACTAGCGACAAAGACCTACGAGCAGTACTTC

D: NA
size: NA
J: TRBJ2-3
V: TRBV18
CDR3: CASSPLGVRRTSTDTQYF
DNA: TGTGCCAGCTCACCCTTGGGGGTGCGAAGGACTAGCACAGATACGCAGTATTTT

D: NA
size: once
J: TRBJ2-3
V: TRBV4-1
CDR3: CASSQDGSSSDTQYF
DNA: TGCGCCAGCAGCCAAGATGGGTCGTCTTCAGATACGCAGTATTTT

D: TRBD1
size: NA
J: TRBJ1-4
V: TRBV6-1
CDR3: CASSGRDSATNEKLFF
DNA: TGTGCCAGCAGTGGAAGGGACAGTGCAACTAATGAAAAACTGTTTTTT

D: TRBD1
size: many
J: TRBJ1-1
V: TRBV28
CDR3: CASSLIPGGVRGAFF
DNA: TGTGCCAGCAGTTTAATTCCAGGGGGCGTACGCGGAGCTTTCTTT

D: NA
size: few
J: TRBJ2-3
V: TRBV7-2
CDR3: CASSLRGLASTDTQYF
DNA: TGTGCCAGCAGCTTAAGGGGGCTAGCGAGCACAGATACGCAGTATTTT

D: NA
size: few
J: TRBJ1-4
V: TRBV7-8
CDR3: CASSLRTTGGKNEKLFF
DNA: TGTGCCAGCAGCTTACGAACGACCGGGGGCAAAAATGAAAAACTGTTTTTT

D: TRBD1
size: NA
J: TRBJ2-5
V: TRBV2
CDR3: CASSPGQRYF
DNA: TGTGCCAGCAGCCCGGGACAGAGGTACTTC

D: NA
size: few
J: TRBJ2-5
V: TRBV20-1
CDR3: CSASWMPPETQYF
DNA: TGCAGTGCTAGTTGGATGCCTCCAGAGACCCAGTACTTC

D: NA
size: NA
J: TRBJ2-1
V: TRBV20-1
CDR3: CSASGGYNEQFF
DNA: TGCAGTGCTAGCGGGGGTTACAATGAGCAGTTCTTC

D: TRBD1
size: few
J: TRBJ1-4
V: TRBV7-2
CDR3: CASSLEWTGEKLFF
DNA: TGTGCCAGCAGCTTAGAGTGGACAGGCGAAAAACTGTTTTTT

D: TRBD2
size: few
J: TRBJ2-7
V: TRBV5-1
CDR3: CASSLGTGGPDEQYF
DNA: TGCGCCAGCAGCTTAGGTACGGGAGGGCCCGACGAGCAGTACTTC

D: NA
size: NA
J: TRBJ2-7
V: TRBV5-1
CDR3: CASSLGWSYEQYF
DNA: TGCGCCAGCAGCTTGGGGTGGTCCTACGAGCAGTACTTC

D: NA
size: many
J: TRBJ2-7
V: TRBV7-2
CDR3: CASSLVGTEQYF
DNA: TGTGCCAGCAGCTTAGTAGGGACCGAGCAGTACTTC

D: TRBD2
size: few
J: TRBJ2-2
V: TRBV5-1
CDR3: CASSLAGSGRPNTGELFF
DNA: TGCGCCAGCAGCTTGGCCGGTAGCGGGAGACCTAACACCGGGGAGCTGTTTTTT

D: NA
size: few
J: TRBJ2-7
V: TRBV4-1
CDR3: CASSQRQVSSYEQYF
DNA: TGCGCCAGCAGCCAGCGACAGGTGAGCTCCTACGAGCAGTACTTC

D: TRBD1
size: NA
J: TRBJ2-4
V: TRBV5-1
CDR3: CASSLGIYQTGAGKYIQYF
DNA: TGCGCCAGCAGCTTGGGGATTTACCAGACAGGGGCGGGGAAGTACATTCAGTACTTC

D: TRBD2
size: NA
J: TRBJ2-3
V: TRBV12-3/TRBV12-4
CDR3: CTSSFALAGGSDTQYF
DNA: TGTACCAGCAGTTTCGCACTAGCGGGAGGTTCCGATACGCAGTATTTT

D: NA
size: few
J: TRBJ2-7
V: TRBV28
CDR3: CASSGALGRLYEQYF
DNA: TGTGCCAGCAGCGGCGCCCTAGGACGCCTCTACGAGCAGTACTTC

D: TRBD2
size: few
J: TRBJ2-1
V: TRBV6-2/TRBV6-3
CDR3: CASSYGSSGRRLEQFF
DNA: TGTGCCAGCAGTTACGGCTCTAGCGGGAGAAGGTTGGAGCAGTTCTTC

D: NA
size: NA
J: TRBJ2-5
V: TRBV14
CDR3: CASSQETSWKETQYF
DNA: TGTGCCAGCAGCCAAGAGACTAGTTGGAAAGAGACCCAGTACTTC

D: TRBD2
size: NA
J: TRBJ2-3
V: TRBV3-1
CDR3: CASSSAASGTWTDTQYF
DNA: TGTGCCAGCAGCTCAGCGGCTAGCGGGACTTGGACAGATACGCAGTATTTT

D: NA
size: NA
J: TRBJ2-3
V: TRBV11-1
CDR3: CASSLAGRGRLSTDTQYF
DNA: TGTGCCAGCAGCTTAGCGGGGCGAGGTAGATTAAGCACAGATACGCAGTATTTT

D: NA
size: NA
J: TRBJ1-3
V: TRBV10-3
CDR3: CAISENPSGNTIYF
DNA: TGTGCCATCAGTGAAAATCCTTCTGGAAACACCATATATTTT

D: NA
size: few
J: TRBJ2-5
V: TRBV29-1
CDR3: CSVVQVEETQYF
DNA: TGCAGCGTGGTACAGGTAGAAGAGACCCAGTACTTC

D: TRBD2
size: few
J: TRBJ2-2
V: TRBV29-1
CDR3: CSARLAGRYTGELFF
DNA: TGCAGCGCTAGACTAGCGGGACGTTACACCGGGGAGCTGTTTTTT

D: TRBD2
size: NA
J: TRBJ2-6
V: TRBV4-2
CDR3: CASSQAGGAGANVLTF
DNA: TGTGCCAGCAGCCAAGCGGGGGGAGCCGGGGCCAACGTCCTGACTTTC

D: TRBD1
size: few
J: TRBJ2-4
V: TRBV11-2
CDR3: CASSLVGTGGQDIQYF
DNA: TGTGCCAGCAGCTTAGTGGGGACAGGGGGGCAAGACATTCAGTACTTC

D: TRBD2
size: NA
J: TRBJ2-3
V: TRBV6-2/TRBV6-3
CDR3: CASSNRDYFTDTQYF
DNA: TGTGCCAGCAGTAACCGGGACTACTTCACAGATACGCAGTATTTT

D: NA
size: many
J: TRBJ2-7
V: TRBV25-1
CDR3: CASSAGGLYEQYF
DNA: TGTGCCAGCAGTGCCGGGGGTCTCTACGAGCAGTACTTC

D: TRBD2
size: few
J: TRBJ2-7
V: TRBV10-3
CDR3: CAITPGSGGSYEQYF
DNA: TGTGCCATCACTCCTGGGAGCGGGGGGTCCTACGAGCAGTACTTC

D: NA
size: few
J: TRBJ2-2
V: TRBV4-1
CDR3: CASSQGSNTHTGELFF
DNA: TGCGCCAGCAGCCAAGGATCAAATACCCACACCGGGGAGCTGTTTTTT

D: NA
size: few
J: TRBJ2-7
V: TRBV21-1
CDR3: CASSKDSFGGLGLAGGTYEQYF
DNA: TGTGCCAGCAGCAAAGATAGTTTCGGGGGATTAGGACTAGCGGGAGGGACCTACGAGCAGTACTTC